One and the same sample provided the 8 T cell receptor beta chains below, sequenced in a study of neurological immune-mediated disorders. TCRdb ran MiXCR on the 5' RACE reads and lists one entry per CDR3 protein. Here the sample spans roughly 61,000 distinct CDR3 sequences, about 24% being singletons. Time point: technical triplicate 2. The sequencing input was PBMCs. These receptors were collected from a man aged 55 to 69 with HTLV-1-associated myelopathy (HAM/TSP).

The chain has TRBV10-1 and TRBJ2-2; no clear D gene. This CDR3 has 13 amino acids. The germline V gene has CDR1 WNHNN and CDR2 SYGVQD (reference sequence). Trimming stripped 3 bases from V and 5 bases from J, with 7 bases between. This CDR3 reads CASSERDTGELFF. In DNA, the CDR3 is TGCGCCAGCAGTGAAAGGGATACCGGGGAGCTGTTTTTT.

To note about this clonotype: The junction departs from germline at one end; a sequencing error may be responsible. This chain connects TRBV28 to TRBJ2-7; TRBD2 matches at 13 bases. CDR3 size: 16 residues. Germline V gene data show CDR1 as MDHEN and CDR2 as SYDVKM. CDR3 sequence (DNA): TGTTCCAGCAGTTCGAGACTAGCGGGAGGCTTCTACGAGCAGTACTTC. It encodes CSSSSRLAGGFYEQYF. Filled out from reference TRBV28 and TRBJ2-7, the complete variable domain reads DVKVTQSSRYLVKRTGEKVFLECVQDMDHENMFWYRQDPGLGLRLIYFSYDVKMKEKGDIPEGYSVSREKKERFSLILESASTNQTSMYLCSSSSRLAGGFYEQYFGPGTRLTVT.

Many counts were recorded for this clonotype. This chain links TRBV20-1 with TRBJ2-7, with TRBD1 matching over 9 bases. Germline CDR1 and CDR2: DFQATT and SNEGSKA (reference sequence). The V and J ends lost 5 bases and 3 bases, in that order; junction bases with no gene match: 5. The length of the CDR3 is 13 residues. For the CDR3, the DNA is TGCAGTGCTGGCAAGGACAGGGGCTACGAGCAGTACTTC. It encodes CSAGKDRGYEQYF.

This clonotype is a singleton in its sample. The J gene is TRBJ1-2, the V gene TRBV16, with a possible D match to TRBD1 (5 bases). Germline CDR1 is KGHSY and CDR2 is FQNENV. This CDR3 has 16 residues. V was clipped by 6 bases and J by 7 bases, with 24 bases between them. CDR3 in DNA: TGTGCCAGCAGTCACAACCGGGACGTACTTCTGGGTGGCTACACCTTC. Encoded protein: CASSHNRDVLLGGYTF.

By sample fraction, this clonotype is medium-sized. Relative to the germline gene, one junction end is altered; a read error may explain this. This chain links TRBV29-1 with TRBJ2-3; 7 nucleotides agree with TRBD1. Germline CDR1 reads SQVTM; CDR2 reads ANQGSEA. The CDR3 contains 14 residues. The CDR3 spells CSGEQGIGTDTQYF. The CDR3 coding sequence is TGCAGCGGTGAACAGGGGATTGGCACAGATACGCAGTATTTT.

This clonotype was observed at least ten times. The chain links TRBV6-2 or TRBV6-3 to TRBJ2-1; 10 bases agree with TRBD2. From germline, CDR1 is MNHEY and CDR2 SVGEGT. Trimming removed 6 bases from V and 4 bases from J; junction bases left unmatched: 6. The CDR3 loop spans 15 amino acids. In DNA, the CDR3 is TGTGCCAGCAGCCCTTGGACTAGCGGATACAATGAGCAGTTCTTC. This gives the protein CASSPWTSGYNEQFF.

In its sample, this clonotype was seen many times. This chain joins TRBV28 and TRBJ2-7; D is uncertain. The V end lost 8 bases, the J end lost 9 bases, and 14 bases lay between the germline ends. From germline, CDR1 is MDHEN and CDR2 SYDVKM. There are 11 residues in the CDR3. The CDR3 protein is CASYGNSRQYF. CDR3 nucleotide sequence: TGTGCCAGCTATGGGAACAGTAGGCAGTACTTC.

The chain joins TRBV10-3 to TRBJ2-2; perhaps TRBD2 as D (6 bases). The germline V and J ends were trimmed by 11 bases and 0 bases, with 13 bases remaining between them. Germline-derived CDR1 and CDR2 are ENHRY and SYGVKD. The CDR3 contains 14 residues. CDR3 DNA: TGTGCCTCGCGTTGGAGGGCGAACACCGGGGAGCTGTTTTTT. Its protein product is CASRWRANTGELFF.